This T cell receptor (beta chain) was documented in a study of blood T cell repertoires in COVID-19. Study information: The United States, Italy and Spain supplied acute and convalescent COVID-19 samples.

Assay used: immunoSEQ multiplex PCR; TCRdb lists only in-frame clones, some missing. This table holds 200,000 to 300,000 clones, around nine tenths found once. This CDR3 contains 14 residues. V was shortened by 5 bases and J by 6 bases, with 16 bases between the two germline ends. CDR1 and CDR2 (germline): MGHRA, YSYEKL. The genes are TRBV4-1 and TRBJ1-1; D is possibly TRBD1 (5 bases). The sequenced sample consisted of peripheral blood. The sequence came from a man aged 25 to 40 with active or convalescent COVID-19. The chain's CDR3 is CASSSYSGRSEAFF. The CDR3 DNA reads TGCGCCAGCAGCTCATATTCAGGGCGGTCTGAAGCTTTCTTT.